These 22 T cell receptor beta chains share one sample of origin, sequenced in a study of shared clonotypes between healthy human individuals. Profiling relied on immunoSEQ multiplex PCR, and the TCRdb table lists in-frame clones only, not all of them. Seen here are roughly 720,000 clones, 90% observed once, and the top ten hold 30% to 35%. Sequenced sample: memory CD8+ T cells from PBMCs. Described subset: CD45RO+ cells pooled with CCR7-negative TemRA cells. These receptors all stem from a man aged 18 to 30 in good health. Some clones in this sample may be carry-over from other donors' samples.

This chain links TRBV7-6 with TRBJ2-5; the D is unclear. Germline CDR1 reads SGHVS; CDR2 reads FNYEAQ. The V gene lost 2 bases and the J gene lost 1 base, with 17 bases spanning the gap. The CDR3 is made up of 17 amino acids. The CDR3 loop reads CASSLYPLVTVQETQYF. The CDR3 nucleotides are TGTGCCAGCAGCTTATACCCCCTAGTGACGGTCCAAGAGACCCAGTACTTC.

The rearrangement uses TRBV28 and TRBJ1-5; 7 positions match TRBD1. The germline V gene encodes CDR1 MDHEN and CDR2 SYDVKM. With 8 bases clipped from V and 2 bases from J, the junction kept 0 bases outside the gene matches. The CDR3 is made up of 12 amino acids. Here the CDR3 reads CASQGGNQPQHF. For the CDR3, the DNA is TGTGCCAGCCAGGGGGGCAATCAGCCCCAGCATTTT.

The genes are TRBV28 and TRBJ2-2; no clear D gene. The V and J ends lost 4 bases and 6 bases respectively, with 12 bases between them. The CDR3 contains 14 residues. The germline V gene has CDR1 MDHEN and CDR2 SYDVKM. The CDR3 loop is CASSSLVSPGELFF. The CDR3 DNA follows: TGTGCCAGCAGTTCCCTCGTGTCACCCGGGGAGCTGTTTTTT.

The chain is built from TRBV7-9 and TRBJ2-5; 8 positions agree with TRBD1. The J call may be in error: the DNA end matches TRBJ2-7 better. The CDR3 loop spans 14 amino acids. The germline V gene encodes CDR1 SEHNR and CDR2 FQNEAQ (reference sequence). Here the CDR3 reads CASRPSRTGSEQYF. CDR3 nucleotides: TGTGCCAGCAGACCGAGCCGGACAGGGAGCGAGCAGTACTTC.

The chain combines TRBV30 with TRBJ1-3; weak D call: TRBD1 (5 bases). Germline CDR1 and CDR2: GTSNPN and SVGIG (reference sequence). This CDR3 is 13 amino acids long. Trimming pared 3 bases from V and 8 bases from J, leaving 14 bases between. The CDR3 reads CAWSEGTGDTIYF. For the CDR3, the DNA is TGTGCCTGGAGCGAAGGGACCGGGGACACCATATATTTT.

V and J are TRBV7-9 and TRBJ2-7; D remains unclear. CDR1 is SEHNR and CDR2 is FQNEAQ in the germline V gene (reference sequence). The CDR3 has 12 amino acids. Trimming took off 2 bases at V and 5 bases at J, with 7 bases between the two ends. The CDR3 coding sequence is TGTGCCAGCAGCTTACCCCCCGACGAGCAGTACTTC. Protein product: CASSLPPDEQYF.

As regards this clone: Other DNA sequences from this sample encode an identical CDR3 as well. The rearrangement links TRBV9 to TRBJ2-7; perhaps TRBD1 as D (6 bases). Trimming took off 0 bases at V and 2 bases at J, with 9 bases between the two ends. The CDR3 loop spans 14 amino acids. Germline CDR1 reads SGDLS; CDR2 reads YYNGEE. The DNA for the CDR3 is TGTGCCAGCAGCGTAGCGGACAGTCCCTACGAGCAGTACTTC. Translating it yields CASSVADSPYEQYF. The full variable domain, rest sourced from reference TRBV9 and TRBJ2-7, is DSGVTQTPKHLITATGQRVTLRCSPRSGDLSVYWYQQSLDQGLQFLIQYYNGEERAKGNILERFSAQQFPDLHSELNLSSLELGDSALYFCASSVADSPYEQYFGPGTRLTVT.

This clone showed up just once. V is TRBV9 and J is TRBJ2-7; 8 bases line up with TRBD1. Germline CDR1 reads SGDLS; CDR2 reads YYNGEE. The trim removed 3 bases at V and 5 bases at J, leaving 13 bases unmatched. This CDR3 is 16 amino acids long. CDR3 DNA: TGTGCCAGCAGCGCGACCCGGACAGGGACACTCCACGAGCAGTACTTC. It is translated as CASSATRTGTLHEQYF.

The rearrangement uses TRBV6-4 and TRBJ2-3; D possibly uses TRBD1 or TRBD2 (5 bases each). This CDR3 contains 15 residues. V was shortened by 5 bases and J by 2 bases, with 14 bases between the two germline ends. Germline V gene sequence: CDR1 MRHNA, CDR2 SNTAGT. CDR3 sequence reads: CASSQGVGDTDTQYF. CDR3 bases: TGTGCCAGCAGTCAGGGTGTGGGAGACACAGATACGCAGTATTTT.

The chain is built from TRBV28 and TRBJ2-1; 12 nucleotides match TRBD2. The germline V gene encodes CDR1 MDHEN and CDR2 SYDVKM. V dropped 4 bases and J dropped 8; count of bases not matched to a gene: 9. This CDR3 is built from 16 residues. CDR3 loop: CASSSTPSGRVHEQFF. CDR3 bases: TGTGCCAGCAGTTCAACCCCTAGCGGGAGGGTCCATGAGCAGTTCTTC.

The CDR3 coding sequence is TGTGCCAGCAACCGTGCGGGAGGGTTTCAAGAGACCCAGTACTTC. This codes for CASNRAGGFQETQYF. The chain has TRBV7-8 and TRBJ2-5, with 9 bases that match TRBD2. In germline, CDR1 is SGHVS, CDR2 FQNEAQ. The J segment lost 2 bases and the V segment lost 7 bases, leaving 8 bases of the junction unmatched. The CDR3 covers 15 residues.

A note on this clone: This same CDR3 is encoded by further DNA sequences in the sample. This chain joins TRBV27 and TRBJ2-7; D is unclear. The V gene's germline CDR1 is MNHEY and CDR2 SMNVEV (reference sequence). The CDR3 extends over 13 amino acids. The germline V and J ends were trimmed by 5 bases and 2 bases, with 10 bases remaining between them. CDR3 loop: CASSPGRAYEQYF. CDR3 DNA sequence: TGTGCCAGCAGTCCCGGACGAGCCTACGAGCAGTACTTC.

This chain joins TRBV7-2 and TRBJ2-1; D remains ambiguous. Trimming stripped 1 base from V and 8 bases from J, with 21 bases between. CDR3 length: 17 residues. CDR1 SGHTA and CDR2 FQGNSA come from the germline V gene. The CDR3 DNA sequence: TGTGCCAGCAGCTTAGGGTCGTTGCGCCCACTTGGGGATGAGCAGTTCTTC. Its protein product is CASSLGSLRPLGDEQFF.

The rearrangement joins TRBV11-2 to TRBJ2-1; 11 bases map to TRBD2. The junction had 6 bases not matched to a gene; V was cut back by 3 bases and J by 2 bases. This CDR3 has 17 amino acids. Germline CDR1 and CDR2: SGHAT and FQNNGV. The CDR3 bases are TGTGCCAGCAGCTTGGGCCCTAGCGGGAGGCCCTACAATGAGCAGTTCTTC. It specifies CASSLGPSGRPYNEQFF.

A few counts support this clone. This same CDR3 is encoded by further DNA sequences in the sample. The chain carries TRBV28 and TRBJ2-7; D gene uncertain. In germline, CDR1 is MDHEN, CDR2 SYDVKM. The CDR3 spans 11 residues. Trimming left V 3 bases short and J 4 bases short, with 4 bases between. CDR3 residues: CASSFGYEQYF. The CDR3 DNA is TGTGCCAGCAGTTTCGGGTACGAGCAGTACTTC.

In DNA form, the CDR3 reads TGTGCCACCCCAGGGGGGAATGGCTACACCTTC. Translated: CATPGGNGYTF. V and J are TRBV19 and TRBJ1-2, with 7 bases matching TRBD1. Germline V lookup: CDR1 LNHDA, CDR2 SQIVND (reference sequence). The CDR3 consists of 11 residues. The V segment lost 10 bases and the J segment 6 bases; nucleotides outside the gene matches: 5. The complete variable domain, with remaining parts taken from reference TRBV19 and TRBJ1-2, reads DGGITQSPKYLFRKEGQNVTLSCEQNLNHDAMYWYRQDPGQGLRLIYYSQIVNDFQKGDIAEGYSVSREKKESFPLTVTSAQKNPTAFYLCATPGGNGYTFGSGTRLTVV.

The J gene is TRBJ2-3, the V gene TRBV6-4; 7 positions match TRBD1. The V segment lost 6 bases and the J segment 0 bases; nucleotides outside the gene matches: 6. Germline loops: CDR1 MRHNA, CDR2 SNTAGT. The CDR3 sequence is 15 residues long. The CDR3 region has the DNA TGTGCCAGCAGACCGGCAGGGGGTAGCACAGATACGCAGTATTTT. This sequence encodes CASRPAGGSTDTQYF.

V is TRBV14 and J is TRBJ2-7; TRBD1 matches at 9 bases. The CDR3 sequence is 15 residues long. The V gene end was trimmed by 4 bases and the J gene end by 3 bases; junction bases not matched to a gene: 7. Germline assignment: CDR1 SGHDN and CDR2 FVKESK. CDR3 nucleotides: TGTGCCAGCAGCCTTCCGGGACAGGGAATCTACGAGCAGTACTTC. This gives the protein CASSLPGQGIYEQYF.

The chain recombines TRBV2 with TRBJ2-3; 7 bases align to TRBD2. The J segment lost 2 bases and the V segment lost 3 bases, leaving 5 bases of the junction unmatched. This CDR3 contains 15 residues. The V gene's germline CDR1 is SNHLY and CDR2 FYNNEI. The CDR3 reads CASSEGGRDTDTQYF. The CDR3 DNA sequence: TGTGCCAGCAGTGAGGGAGGGAGGGACACAGATACGCAGTATTTT.

The genes are TRBV9 and TRBJ2-1; possible D gene TRBD2, 5 bases. V lost 4 bases and J 1 base, leaving 9 bases between the germline ends. This CDR3 spans 14 amino acids. Germline CDR1 is SGDLS and CDR2 is YYNGEE. CDR3 protein: CASSRGFSYNEQFF. CDR3 nucleotides: TGTGCCAGCAGCAGAGGGTTTTCCTACAATGAGCAGTTCTTC.

V and J are TRBV4-3 and TRBJ1-2, with a tentative D call TRBD1 (5 bases). The length of the CDR3 is 15 residues. Germline V lookup: CDR1 LGHNA, CDR2 YSLEER. The V gene lost 2 bases and the J gene lost 2 bases, with 12 bases spanning the gap. CDR3 nucleotides: TGCGCCAGCAGCCAAAGGACAATTCTCAACTATGGCTACACCTTC. It translates to CASSQRTILNYGYTF.

The chain couples TRBV6-1 to TRBJ1-5; TRBD1 is a possible D gene (5 bases). V lost 2 bases, J lost 3 bases, and 14 bases lay in between. The length of the CDR3 is 16 residues. Per the germline V gene, CDR1 is MNHNS and CDR2 is SASEGT. Here the CDR3 reads CASSERGVLNNQPQHF. Written as DNA, the CDR3 is TGTGCCAGCAGTGAACGGGGGGTTCTTAACAATCAGCCCCAGCATTTT.